This T cell receptor beta chain was sequenced for a study of T cell responses to AZD1222 COVID-19 vaccine. Whole-study findings and limits: White British people made up most donors, females outnumbered males, and clonal diversity was possibly underestimated.

With respect to this clone: Antigen specificity is unknown.

TCRdb's table, derived via immunoSEQ multiplex PCR, lists solely in-frame clones and lacks some. The profile shows more than 95,000 clones, 75% to 90% of them singletons. V trimming: 3 bases; J trimming: 1 base; junction bases outside the gene matches: 4. Germline V gives CDR1 SEHNR, CDR2 FQNEAQ (reference sequence). This CDR3 contains 15 residues. This specimen was peripheral blood, taken 28 days after the second AZD1222 dose. V is TRBV7-9 and J is TRBJ2-7; 9 bases are a match to TRBD1. This receptor was taken from an adult who received the AZD1222 COVID-19 vaccine. Here the CDR3 reads CASSLGQGISYEQYF. CDR3 nucleotides: TGTGCCAGCAGCTTGGGACAGGGAATATCCTACGAGCAGTACTTC.